Listed below are T cell receptor beta chains from one sample, sequenced in a study of cytomegalovirus exposure and HLA in healthy donors. The repertoire was sequenced with immunoSEQ multiplex PCR; TCRdb's copy has only in-frame clones and lacks some. The sample contains 100,000 to 150,000 clones, 80% of which appear only once. The specimen sequenced was PBMCs. Receptors were obtained from a man aged 25-40 years in good health and CMV-seropositive. CDR3s include the opening cysteine and the closing phenylalanine or tryptophan. Fields, in order: clone size, V gene, J gene, CDR3 protein. Expanded clones are given a class, and other clones once, few, many or no size at all.

clone size: NA; V gene: TRBV18; J gene: TRBJ2-1; CDR3 protein: CASSPTVGGSYNEQFF
clone size: NA; V gene: TRBV7-9; J gene: TRBJ2-7; CDR3 protein: CASSLGGRTYEQYF
clone size: few; V gene: TRBV5-1; J gene: TRBJ1-3; CDR3 protein: CASSLAGQISGNTIYF
clone size: once; V gene: TRBV19; J gene: TRBJ2-7; CDR3 protein: CASSISGGYSYEQYF
clone size: NA; V gene: TRBV19; J gene: TRBJ2-3; CDR3 protein: CASSTQGDTQYF
clone size: NA; V gene: TRBV6-6; J gene: TRBJ1-1; CDR3 protein: CATRDRGRETEAFF
clone size: NA; V gene: TRBV10-2; J gene: TRBJ1-1; CDR3 protein: CASSEIGRTGPFF
clone size: few; V gene: TRBV27; J gene: TRBJ1-1; CDR3 protein: CASRGVGPVEAFF
clone size: NA; V gene: TRBV10-2; J gene: TRBJ1-1; CDR3 protein: CASSKGTAEAFF
clone size: NA; V gene: TRBV2; J gene: TRBJ1-6; CDR3 protein: CASTTGTGANSPLHF
clone size: NA; V gene: TRBV21-1; J gene: TRBJ1-1; CDR3 protein: CASTEGGGHSTRAEAFF
clone size: NA; V gene: TRBV6-6; J gene: TRBJ1-4; CDR3 protein: CASSYGGSEKLFF
clone size: NA; V gene: TRBV7-2; J gene: TRBJ2-1; CDR3 protein: CASSLVPSSLTNEQFF
clone size: NA; V gene: TRBV9; J gene: TRBJ2-2; CDR3 protein: CASSLQTGTNTGELFF
clone size: NA; V gene: TRBV13; J gene: TRBJ2-1; CDR3 protein: CASSLDRIGGKPYNEQFF
clone size: NA; V gene: TRBV7-9; J gene: TRBJ2-7; CDR3 protein: CASTMKGGAGEQYF
clone size: NA; V gene: TRBV28; J gene: TRBJ1-4; CDR3 protein: CASSLYRQGPEKLFF
clone size: NA; V gene: TRBV7-3; J gene: TRBJ2-3; CDR3 protein: CASSAGLGTDTQYF
clone size: NA; V gene: TRBV19; J gene: TRBJ2-5; CDR3 protein: CASSIGGTGVETQYF
clone size: NA; V gene: TRBV2; J gene: TRBJ1-5; CDR3 protein: CASSRTAREQPQHF
clone size: few; V gene: TRBV18; J gene: TRBJ1-1; CDR3 protein: CASSSQGGAMNTEAFF
clone size: once; V gene: TRBV6-5; J gene: TRBJ1-2; CDR3 protein: CASRRQGVSGYTF
clone size: NA; V gene: TRBV5-5; J gene: TRBJ2-4; CDR3 protein: CASSLVTSGGVGIQYF
clone size: once; V gene: TRBV6-1; J gene: TRBJ1-6; CDR3 protein: CASTRGNAYNSPLHF
clone size: NA; V gene: TRBV2; J gene: TRBJ1-1; CDR3 protein: CASRLGRDGSEAFF
clone size: NA; V gene: TRBV5-1; J gene: TRBJ1-1; CDR3 protein: CASSSGGTEAFF
clone size: NA; V gene: TRBV7-8; J gene: TRBJ1-5; CDR3 protein: CASSSLTGSGQPQHF
clone size: NA; V gene: TRBV19; J gene: TRBJ1-5; CDR3 protein: CASKGGIRNQPQHF
clone size: once; V gene: TRBV6-5; J gene: TRBJ1-5; CDR3 protein: CASSPTGQHNQPQHF
clone size: NA; V gene: TRBV21-1; J gene: TRBJ2-2; CDR3 protein: CASRILLLNTGELFF
clone size: NA; V gene: TRBV10-2; J gene: TRBJ1-1; CDR3 protein: CASSESGGTEAFF
clone size: NA; V gene: TRBV6-5; J gene: TRBJ1-2; CDR3 protein: CASSHPRGNYGYTF
clone size: NA; V gene: TRBV9; J gene: TRBJ2-3; CDR3 protein: CASTTSRTDTQYF
clone size: NA; V gene: TRBV12-5; J gene: TRBJ1-2; CDR3 protein: CASGLVLMLGTGADGYTF
clone size: NA; V gene: TRBV5-4; J gene: TRBJ2-1; CDR3 protein: CASSPGGRGNEQFF
clone size: NA; V gene: TRBV5-8; J gene: TRBJ2-1; CDR3 protein: CASSLGENRGSYNEQFF
clone size: NA; V gene: TRBV19; J gene: TRBJ2-2; CDR3 protein: CASSMASTGELFF
clone size: once; V gene: TRBV25-1; J gene: TRBJ1-6; CDR3 protein: CASKNSGIQPDSNSPLHF
clone size: NA; V gene: TRBV6-6; J gene: TRBJ2-3; CDR3 protein: CASSYSDRAPDTQYF
clone size: NA; V gene: TRBV27; J gene: TRBJ1-6; CDR3 protein: CASSLSDTGAPLHF
clone size: few; V gene: TRBV10-3; J gene: TRBJ2-5; CDR3 protein: CAISESRFETQYF
clone size: once; V gene: TRBV19; J gene: TRBJ1-3; CDR3 protein: CASSTTGRPGNTIYF
clone size: NA; V gene: TRBV5-1; J gene: TRBJ1-3; CDR3 protein: CASSLEGQGAGNTIYF
clone size: NA; V gene: TRBV4-2; J gene: TRBJ2-5; CDR3 protein: CASSRLAGGPETQYF
clone size: few; V gene: TRBV6-1; J gene: TRBJ1-5; CDR3 protein: CASSDRRSSHDRALQPQHF
clone size: NA; V gene: TRBV18; J gene: TRBJ1-2; CDR3 protein: CASSPPAGGRYGYTF
clone size: NA; V gene: TRBV6-5; J gene: TRBJ1-6; CDR3 protein: CASRTQGINSPLHF
clone size: NA; V gene: TRBV5-1; J gene: TRBJ2-3; CDR3 protein: CASRLLAGGDTQYF
clone size: NA; V gene: TRBV5-5; J gene: TRBJ2-5; CDR3 protein: CASSLEGGSQETQYF
clone size: few; V gene: TRBV19; J gene: TRBJ1-5; CDR3 protein: CASSIAFREQGGQPQHF
clone size: NA; V gene: TRBV4-1; J gene: TRBJ1-1; CDR3 protein: CASSQGQGANTEAFF
clone size: NA; V gene: TRBV7-9; J gene: TRBJ1-3; CDR3 protein: CASSERQGGGNTIYF
clone size: NA; V gene: TRBV6-1; J gene: TRBJ1-1; CDR3 protein: CVSSLGEDTEAFF
clone size: NA; V gene: TRBV5-1; J gene: TRBJ2-3; CDR3 protein: CASSFLAGSTDTQYF
clone size: NA; V gene: TRBV6-1; J gene: TRBJ1-3; CDR3 protein: CASSVRTGSSSGNTIYF